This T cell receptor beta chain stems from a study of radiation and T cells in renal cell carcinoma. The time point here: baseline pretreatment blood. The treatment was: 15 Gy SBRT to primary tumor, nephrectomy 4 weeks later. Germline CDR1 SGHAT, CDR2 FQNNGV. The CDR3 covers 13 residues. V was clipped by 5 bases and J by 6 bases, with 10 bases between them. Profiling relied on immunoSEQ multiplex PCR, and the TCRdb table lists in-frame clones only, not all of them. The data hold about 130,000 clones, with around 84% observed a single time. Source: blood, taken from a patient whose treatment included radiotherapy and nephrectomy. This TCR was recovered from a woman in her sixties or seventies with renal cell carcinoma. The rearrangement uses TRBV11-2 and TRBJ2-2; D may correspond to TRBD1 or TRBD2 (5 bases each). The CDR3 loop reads CASSIRGAGELFF. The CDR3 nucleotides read TGTGCCAGCAGCATTAGGGGAGCCGGGGAGCTGTTTTTT.